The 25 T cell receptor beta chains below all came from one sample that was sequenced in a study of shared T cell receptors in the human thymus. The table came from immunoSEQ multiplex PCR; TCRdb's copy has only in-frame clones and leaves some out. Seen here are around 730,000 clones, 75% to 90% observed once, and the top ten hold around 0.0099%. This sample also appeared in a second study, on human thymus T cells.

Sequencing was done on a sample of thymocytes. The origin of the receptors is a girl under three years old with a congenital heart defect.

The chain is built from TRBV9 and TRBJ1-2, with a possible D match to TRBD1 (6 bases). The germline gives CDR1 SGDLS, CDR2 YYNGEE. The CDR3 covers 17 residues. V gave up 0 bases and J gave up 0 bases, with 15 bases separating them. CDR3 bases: TGTGCCAGCAGCGTAGCGGGACACACAGCGGCTAACTATGGCTACACCTTC. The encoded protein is CASSVAGHTAANYGYTF.

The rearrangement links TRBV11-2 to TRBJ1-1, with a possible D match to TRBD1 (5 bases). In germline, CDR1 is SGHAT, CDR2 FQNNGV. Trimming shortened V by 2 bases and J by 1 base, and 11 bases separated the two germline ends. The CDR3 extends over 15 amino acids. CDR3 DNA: TGTGCCAGCAGCTTAAGGAGGGGTGAGAACACTGAAGCTTTCTTT. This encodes CASSLRRGENTEAFF.

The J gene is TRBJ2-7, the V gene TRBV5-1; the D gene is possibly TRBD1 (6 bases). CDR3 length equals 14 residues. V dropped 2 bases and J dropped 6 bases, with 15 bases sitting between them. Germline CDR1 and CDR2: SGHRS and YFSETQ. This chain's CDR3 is CASSLLQQGCEQYF. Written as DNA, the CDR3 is TGCGCCAGCAGCTTACTTCAACAGGGTTGCGAGCAGTACTTC.

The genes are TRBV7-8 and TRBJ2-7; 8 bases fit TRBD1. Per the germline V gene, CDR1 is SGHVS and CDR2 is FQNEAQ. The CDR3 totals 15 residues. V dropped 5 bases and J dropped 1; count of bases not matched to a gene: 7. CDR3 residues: CASSPGRTGSYEQYF. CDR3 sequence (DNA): TGTGCCAGCAGCCCCGGTAGGACAGGGTCCTACGAGCAGTACTTC.

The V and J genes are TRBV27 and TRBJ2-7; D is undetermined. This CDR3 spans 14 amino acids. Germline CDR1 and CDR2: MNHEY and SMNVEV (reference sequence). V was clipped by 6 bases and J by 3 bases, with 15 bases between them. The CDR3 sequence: CASRPLSIFYEQYF. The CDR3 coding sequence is TGTGCCAGCAGGCCCTTGAGTATTTTCTACGAGCAGTACTTC.

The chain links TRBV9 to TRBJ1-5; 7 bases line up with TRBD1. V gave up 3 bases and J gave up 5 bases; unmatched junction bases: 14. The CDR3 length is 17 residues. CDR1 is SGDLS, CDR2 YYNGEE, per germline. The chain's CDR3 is CASSAGQAVHPHQPQHF. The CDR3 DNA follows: TGTGCCAGCAGCGCCGGACAGGCGGTACATCCACATCAGCCCCAGCATTTT.

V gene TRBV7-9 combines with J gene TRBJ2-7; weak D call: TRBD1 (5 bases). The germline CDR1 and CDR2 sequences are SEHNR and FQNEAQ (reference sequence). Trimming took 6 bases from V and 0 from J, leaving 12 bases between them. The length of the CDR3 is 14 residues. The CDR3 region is CASSFDRTSYEQYF. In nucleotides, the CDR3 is TGTGCCAGCAGTTTCGACAGAACCTCCTACGAGCAGTACTTC.

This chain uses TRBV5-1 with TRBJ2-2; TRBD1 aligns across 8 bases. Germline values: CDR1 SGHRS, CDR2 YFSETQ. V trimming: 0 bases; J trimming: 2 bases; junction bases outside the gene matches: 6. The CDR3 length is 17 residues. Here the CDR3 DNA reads TGCGCCAGCAGCTTGGTTGGACAGGGTGGTAACACCGGGGAGCTGTTTTTT. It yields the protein CASSLVGQGGNTGELFF.

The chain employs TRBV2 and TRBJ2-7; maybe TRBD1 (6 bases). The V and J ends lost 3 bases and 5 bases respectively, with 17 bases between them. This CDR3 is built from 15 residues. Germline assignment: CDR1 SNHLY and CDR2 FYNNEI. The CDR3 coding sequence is TGTGCCAGCAGTGACCGACAGGTCCTCAGGGACGAGCAGTACTTC. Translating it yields CASSDRQVLRDEQYF.

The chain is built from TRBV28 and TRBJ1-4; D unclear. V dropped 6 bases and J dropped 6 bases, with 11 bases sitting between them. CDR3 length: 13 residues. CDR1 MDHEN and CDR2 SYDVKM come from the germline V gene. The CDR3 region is CASSLSGDEKLFF. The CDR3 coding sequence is TGTGCCAGCAGCCTAAGCGGGGATGAAAAACTGTTTTTT.

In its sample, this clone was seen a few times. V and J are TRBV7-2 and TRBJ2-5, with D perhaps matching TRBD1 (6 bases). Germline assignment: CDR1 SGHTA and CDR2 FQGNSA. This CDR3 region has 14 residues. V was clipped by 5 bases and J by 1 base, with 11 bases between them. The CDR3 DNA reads TGTGCCAGCAGCCTAGGGGGAGCCCAAGAGACCCAGTACTTC. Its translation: CASSLGGAQETQYF.

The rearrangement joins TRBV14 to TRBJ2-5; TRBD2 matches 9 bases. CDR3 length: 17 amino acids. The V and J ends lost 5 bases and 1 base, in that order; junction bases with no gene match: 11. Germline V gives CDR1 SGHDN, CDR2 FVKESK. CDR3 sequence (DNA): TGTGCCAGCAGCGAATACCTCCTAGCGGGGCGCCAAGAGACCCAGTACTTC. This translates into CASSEYLLAGRQETQYF. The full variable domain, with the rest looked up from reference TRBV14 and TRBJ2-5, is EAGVTQFPSHSVIEKGQTVTLRCDPISGHDNLYWYRRVMGKEIKFLLHFVKESKQDESGMPNNRFLAERTGGTYSTLKVQPAELEDSGVYFCASSEYLLAGRQETQYFGPGTRLLVL.

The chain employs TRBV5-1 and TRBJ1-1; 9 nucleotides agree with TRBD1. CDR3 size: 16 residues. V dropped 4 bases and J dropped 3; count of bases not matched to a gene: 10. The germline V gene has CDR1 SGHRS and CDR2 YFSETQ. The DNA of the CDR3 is TGCGCCAGCAGCCTGGGGGACAGGGTTTGGGACACTGAAGCTTTCTTT. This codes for CASSLGDRVWDTEAFF.

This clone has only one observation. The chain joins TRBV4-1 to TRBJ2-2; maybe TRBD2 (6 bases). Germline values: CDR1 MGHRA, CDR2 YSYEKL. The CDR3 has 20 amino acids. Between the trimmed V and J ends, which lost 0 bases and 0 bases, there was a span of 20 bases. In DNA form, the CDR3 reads TGCGCCAGCAGCCAAGATGCTGTAGCGGTGAAGCGAGCGAACACCGGGGAGCTGTTTTTT. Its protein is CASSQDAVAVKRANTGELFF.

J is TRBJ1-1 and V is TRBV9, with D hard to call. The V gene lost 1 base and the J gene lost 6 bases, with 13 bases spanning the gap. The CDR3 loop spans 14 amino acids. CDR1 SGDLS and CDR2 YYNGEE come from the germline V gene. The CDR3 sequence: CASSVTWGGAEAFF. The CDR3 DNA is TGTGCCAGCAGCGTAACTTGGGGAGGCGCTGAAGCTTTCTTT.

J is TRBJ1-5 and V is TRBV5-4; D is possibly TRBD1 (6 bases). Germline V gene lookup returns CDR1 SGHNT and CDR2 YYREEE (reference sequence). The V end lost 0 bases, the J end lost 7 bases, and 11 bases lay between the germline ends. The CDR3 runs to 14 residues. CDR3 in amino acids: CASSLDREGQPQHF. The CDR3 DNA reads TGTGCCAGCAGCTTGGACAGGGAGGGACAGCCCCAGCATTTT.

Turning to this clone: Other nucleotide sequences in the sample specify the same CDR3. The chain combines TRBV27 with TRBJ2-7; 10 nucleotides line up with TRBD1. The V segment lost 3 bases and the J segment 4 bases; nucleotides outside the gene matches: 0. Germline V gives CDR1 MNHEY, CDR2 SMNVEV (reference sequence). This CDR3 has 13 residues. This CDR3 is CASSLDRGYEQYF. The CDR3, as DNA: TGTGCCAGCAGTTTGGACAGGGGGTACGAGCAGTACTTC.

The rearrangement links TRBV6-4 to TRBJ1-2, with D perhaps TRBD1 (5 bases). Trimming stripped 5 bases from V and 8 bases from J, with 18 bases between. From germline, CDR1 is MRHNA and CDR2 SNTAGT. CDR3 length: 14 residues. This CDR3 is CASSFESGVGGYTF. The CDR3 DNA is TGTGCCAGCAGTTTTGAGTCGGGGGTTGGCGGCTACACCTTC.

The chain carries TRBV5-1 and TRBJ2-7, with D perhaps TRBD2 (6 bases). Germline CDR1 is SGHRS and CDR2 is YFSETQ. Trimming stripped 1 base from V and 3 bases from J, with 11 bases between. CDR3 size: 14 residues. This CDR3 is CASSLLGEDYEQYF. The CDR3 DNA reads TGCGCCAGCAGCTTGCTTGGGGAGGACTACGAGCAGTACTTC.

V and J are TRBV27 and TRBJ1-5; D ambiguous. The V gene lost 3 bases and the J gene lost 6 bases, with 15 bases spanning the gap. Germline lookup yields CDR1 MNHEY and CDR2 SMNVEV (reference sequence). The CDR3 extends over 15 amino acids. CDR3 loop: CASSFAAFLGQPQHF. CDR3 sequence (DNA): TGTGCCAGCAGTTTCGCGGCTTTCCTGGGTCAGCCCCAGCATTTT.

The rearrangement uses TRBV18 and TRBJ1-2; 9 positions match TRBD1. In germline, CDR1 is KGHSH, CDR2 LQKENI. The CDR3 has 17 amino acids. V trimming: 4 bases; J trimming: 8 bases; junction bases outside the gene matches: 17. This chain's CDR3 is CASSLLWTGVLDWGYTF. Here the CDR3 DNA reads TGTGCCAGCTCACTGCTGTGGACAGGGGTCTTAGACTGGGGCTACACCTTC.

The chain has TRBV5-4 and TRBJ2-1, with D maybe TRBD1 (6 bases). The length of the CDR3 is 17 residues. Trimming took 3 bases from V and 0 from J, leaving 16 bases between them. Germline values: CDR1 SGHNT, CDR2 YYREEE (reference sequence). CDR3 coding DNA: TGTGCCAGCAGCTCAGGACAGAACCCTAGCTCCTACAATGAGCAGTTCTTC. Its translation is CASSSGQNPSSYNEQFF. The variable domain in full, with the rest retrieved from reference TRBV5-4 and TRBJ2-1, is ETGVTQSPTHLIKTRGQQVTLRCSSQSGHNTVSWYQQALGQGPQFIFQYYREEENGRGNFPPRFSGLQFPNYSSELNVNALELDDSALYLCASSSGQNPSSYNEQFFGPGTRLTVL.

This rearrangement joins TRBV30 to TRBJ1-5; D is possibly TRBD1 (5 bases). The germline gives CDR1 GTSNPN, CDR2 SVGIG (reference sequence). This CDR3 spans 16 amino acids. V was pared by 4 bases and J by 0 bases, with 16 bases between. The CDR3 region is CAWTHKRGLSNQPQHF. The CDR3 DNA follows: TGTGCCTGGACTCATAAAAGGGGCCTTAGCAATCAGCCCCAGCATTTT.

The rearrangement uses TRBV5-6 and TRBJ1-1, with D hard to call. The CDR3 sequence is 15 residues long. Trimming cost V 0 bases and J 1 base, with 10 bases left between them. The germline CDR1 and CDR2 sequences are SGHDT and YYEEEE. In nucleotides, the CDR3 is TGTGCCAGCAGCTTGGTAGAGTTTCCGAACACTGAAGCTTTCTTT. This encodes CASSLVEFPNTEAFF. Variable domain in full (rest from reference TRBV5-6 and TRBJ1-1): DAGVTQSPTHLIKTRGQQVTLRCSPKSGHDTVSWYQQALGQGPQFIFQYYEEEERQRGNFPDRFSGHQFPNYSSELNVNALLLGDSALYLCASSLVEFPNTEAFFGQGTRLTVV.

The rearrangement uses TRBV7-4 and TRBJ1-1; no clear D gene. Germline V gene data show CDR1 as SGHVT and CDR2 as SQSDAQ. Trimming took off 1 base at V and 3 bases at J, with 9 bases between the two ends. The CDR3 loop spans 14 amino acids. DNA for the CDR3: TGTGCCAGCAGCTTAGAAGGAGCAGACACTGAAGCTTTCTTT. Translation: CASSLEGADTEAFF.